A selection of T cell receptor beta chains follows, all from one sample in a study of blood T cell repertoires in COVID-19. Profiling relied on immunoSEQ multiplex PCR, and the TCRdb table lists in-frame clones only, not all of them. The sample shows around 250,000 clones, approximately 78% of them seen only once. Sequencing was carried out using peripheral blood. The receptor set was obtained from a woman between 18 and 30 years old with acute or convalescent COVID-19. Both conserved end residues are part of each CDR3.

cdr3_aa j_call v_call
CASSPGGTHPYEQYF TRBJ2-7 TRBV18
CASSLTSSSTDTQYF TRBJ2-3 TRBV7-2
CASGLASGGYTF TRBJ1-2 TRBV12-5
CASSPGRGKDTEAFF TRBJ1-1 TRBV5-1
CASLRTGDEQYF TRBJ2-7 TRBV28
CASSPWLAGPYEQYF TRBJ2-7 TRBV5-1
CASSLPPDGYTF TRBJ1-2 TRBV28
CASSLALGDNEQFF TRBJ2-1 TRBV5-1
CASSLNYEQYF TRBJ2-7 TRBV14
CASGDRNTEAFF TRBJ1-1 TRBV19
CASGLVRDGLPPWNEQFF TRBJ2-1 TRBV12-5
CASSPGLAGTQYF TRBJ2-5 TRBV18
CASSPADRSSYEQYF TRBJ2-7 TRBV5-6
CASSLSGGYEQYF TRBJ2-7 TRBV7-3
CASSSPLGSGRGDEQFF TRBJ2-1 TRBV7-6
CASSLSQGRPLHF TRBJ1-6 TRBV27
CASSEEGGHQPQHF TRBJ1-5 TRBV6-4
CASRSGNYEQYF TRBJ2-7 TRBV28
CASQGTSGHEETQYF TRBJ2-5 TRBV19
CASSYPGPEQYF TRBJ2-7 TRBV6-5
CASSLVGHSSYNEQFF TRBJ2-1 TRBV7-2
CSVVEASSYEQYF TRBJ2-7 TRBV29-1
CASSLTDFNQPQHF TRBJ1-5 TRBV19
CASSPEASGRAGNNEQFF TRBJ2-1 TRBV7-8
CASSFPGGRLGDEQFF TRBJ2-1 TRBV5-1
CASSRWDRSTTEAFF TRBJ1-1 TRBV11-2
CASSQGTYEQYF TRBJ2-7 TRBV5-4
CASKATGQGVQYF TRBJ2-7 TRBV25-1
CAISVDRDRVSPLHF TRBJ1-6 TRBV10-3
CASSSGVSTDTQYF TRBJ2-3 TRBV7-3
CASSLVSEGRAKNIQYF TRBJ2-4 TRBV7-2
CASSRDRTDTQYF TRBJ2-3 TRBV7-2
CASSLVAGGNEQFF TRBJ2-1 TRBV6-5
CASTRGAGELFF TRBJ2-2 TRBV12-3/TRBV12-4
CASNWGQNEAFF TRBJ1-1 TRBV6-5
CASSPYDSKDYGYTF TRBJ1-2 TRBV19
CASARGGQETQYF TRBJ2-5 TRBV6-5
CASSLHRDTNYGYTF TRBJ1-2 TRBV4-3
CAINGQNSGNTIYF TRBJ1-3 TRBV10-3
CASSQELTRVSYNEQFF TRBJ2-1 TRBV4-3